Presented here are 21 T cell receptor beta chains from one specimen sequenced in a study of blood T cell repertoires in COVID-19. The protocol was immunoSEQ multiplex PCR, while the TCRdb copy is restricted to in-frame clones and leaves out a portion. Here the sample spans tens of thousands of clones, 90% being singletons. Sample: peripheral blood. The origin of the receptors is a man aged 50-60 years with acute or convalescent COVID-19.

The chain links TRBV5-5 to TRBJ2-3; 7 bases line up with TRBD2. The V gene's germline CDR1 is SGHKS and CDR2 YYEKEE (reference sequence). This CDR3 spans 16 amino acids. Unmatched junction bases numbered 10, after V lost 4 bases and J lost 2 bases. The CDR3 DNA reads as TGTGCCAGCAGCAGAAGCGGGGAGCCAATCACAGATACGCAGTATTTT. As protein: CASSRSGEPITDTQYF.

CDR3 DNA: TGTGCCACTAGCTCCGGGACTAGCGGCTACGAGCAGTACTTC. Translated: CATSSGTSGYEQYF. The chain links TRBV6-5 to TRBJ2-7; the match to TRBD2 covers 11 bases. Germline loops: CDR1 MNHEY, CDR2 SVGAGI. The V gene end was trimmed by 10 bases and the J gene end by 3 bases; junction bases not matched to a gene: 8. The CDR3 totals 14 residues.

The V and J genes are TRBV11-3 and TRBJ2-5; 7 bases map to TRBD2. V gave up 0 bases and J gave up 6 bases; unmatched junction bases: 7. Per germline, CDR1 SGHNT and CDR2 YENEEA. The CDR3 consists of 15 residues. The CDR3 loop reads CASSLDHGRGKTQYF. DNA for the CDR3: TGTGCCAGCAGCTTAGATCATGGGAGGGGCAAGACCCAGTACTTC.

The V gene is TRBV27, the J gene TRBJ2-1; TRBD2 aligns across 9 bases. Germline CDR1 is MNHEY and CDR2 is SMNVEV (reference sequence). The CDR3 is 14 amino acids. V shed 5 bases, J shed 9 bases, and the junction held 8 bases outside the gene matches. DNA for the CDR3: TGTGCCAGCAGTATAGCGGGGGCGGGGGGTGAGCAGTTCTTC. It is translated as CASSIAGAGGEQFF.

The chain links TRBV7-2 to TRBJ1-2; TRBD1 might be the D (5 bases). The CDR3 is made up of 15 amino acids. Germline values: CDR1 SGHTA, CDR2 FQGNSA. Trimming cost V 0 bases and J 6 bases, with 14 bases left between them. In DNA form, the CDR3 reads TGTGCCAGCAGCTTAGCCCCTTGGGGCGAGCATGGCTACACCTTC. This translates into CASSLAPWGEHGYTF.

CDR3 sequence reads: CASMGQPYEQYV. CDR3 nucleotides: TGTGCCAGCATGGGCCAGCCCTACGAGCAGTACGTC. The chain is built from TRBV2 and TRBJ2-7; no firm D call. The V gene lost 7 bases and the J gene lost 2 bases, with 9 bases spanning the gap. The germline CDR1 and CDR2 sequences are SNHLY and FYNNEI. This CDR3 comprises 12 residues.

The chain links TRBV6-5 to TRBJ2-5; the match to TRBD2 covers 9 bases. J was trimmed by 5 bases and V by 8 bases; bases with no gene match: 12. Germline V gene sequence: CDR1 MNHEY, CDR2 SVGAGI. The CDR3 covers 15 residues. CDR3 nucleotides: TGTGCCAGCTGGCTTTCAGCGGGAGGATCGGAGACCCAGTACTTC. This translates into CASWLSAGGSETQYF.

CDR3 sequence: CGTGGRDFWINQPQHF. The CDR3 region has the DNA TGTGGGACAGGGGGTAGGGATTTTTGGATCAATCAGCCCCAGCATTTT. This sequence joins TRBV19 and TRBJ1-5; 10 nucleotides align to TRBD1. The CDR3 is 16 residues long. The germline gives CDR1 LNHDA, CDR2 SQIVND (reference sequence).

Written as DNA, the CDR3 is TGTGCCAGTAGTATTTTAGGAGATCCGAACACCGGGGAGCTGTTTTTT. Amino acid sequence: CASSILGDPNTGELFF. The chain is built from TRBV19 and TRBJ2-2; no firm D call. V dropped 3 bases and J dropped 0 bases, with 11 bases sitting between them. The CDR3 extends over 16 amino acids. Germline lookup yields CDR1 LNHDA and CDR2 SQIVND (reference sequence).

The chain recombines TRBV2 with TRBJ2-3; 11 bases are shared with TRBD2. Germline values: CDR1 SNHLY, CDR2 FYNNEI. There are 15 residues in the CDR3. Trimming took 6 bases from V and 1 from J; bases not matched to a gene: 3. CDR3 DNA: TGTGCCAGCAGGACTAGCGGGGTCGGCACAGATACGCAGTATTTT. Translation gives CASRTSGVGTDTQYF.

CDR3 amino acids: CASGWYPTGYRLSQPQHF. The CDR3 DNA is TGTGCTAGTGGTTGGTACCCCACCGGGTATCGGTTATCTCAGCCCCAGCATTTT. The chain couples TRBV12-5 to TRBJ1-5; D gene uncertain. Per germline, CDR1 LGHNT and CDR2 FRNRAP. V lost 4 bases and J lost 6, with 25 bases in between. This CDR3 is 18 amino acids long.

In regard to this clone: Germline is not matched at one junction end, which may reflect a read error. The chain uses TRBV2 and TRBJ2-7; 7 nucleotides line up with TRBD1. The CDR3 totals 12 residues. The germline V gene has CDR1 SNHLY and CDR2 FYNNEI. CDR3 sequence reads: CASKGPPTGPNF. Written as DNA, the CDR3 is TGTGCCAGCAAGGGACCACCGACAGGGCCAAACTTC.

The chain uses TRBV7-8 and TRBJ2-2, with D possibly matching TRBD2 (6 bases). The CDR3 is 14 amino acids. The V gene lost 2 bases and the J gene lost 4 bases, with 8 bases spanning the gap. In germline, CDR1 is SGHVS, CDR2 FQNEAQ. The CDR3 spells CASSLFGGTGELFF. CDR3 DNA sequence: TGTGCCAGCAGCTTATTCGGGGGCACCGGGGAGCTGTTTTTT.

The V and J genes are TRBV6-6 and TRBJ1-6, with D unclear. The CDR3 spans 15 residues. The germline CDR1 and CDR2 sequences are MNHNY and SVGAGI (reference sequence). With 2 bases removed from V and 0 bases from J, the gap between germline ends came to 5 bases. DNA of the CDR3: TGTGCCAGCAGTTACGAGAGCTCCTATAATTCACCCCTCCACTTT. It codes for CASSYESSYNSPLHF.

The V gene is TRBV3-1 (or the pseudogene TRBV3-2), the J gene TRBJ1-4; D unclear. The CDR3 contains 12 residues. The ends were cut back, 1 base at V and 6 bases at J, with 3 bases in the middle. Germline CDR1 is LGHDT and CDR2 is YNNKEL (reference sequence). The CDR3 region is CASSQGDEKLFF. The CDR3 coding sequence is TGTGCCAGCAGCCAAGGCGATGAAAAACTGTTTTTT.

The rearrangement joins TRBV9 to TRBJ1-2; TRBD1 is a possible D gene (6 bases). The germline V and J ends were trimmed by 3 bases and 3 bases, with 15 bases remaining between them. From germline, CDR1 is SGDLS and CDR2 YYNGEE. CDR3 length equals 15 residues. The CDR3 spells CASSALWGGDYGYTF. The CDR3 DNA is TGTGCCAGCAGCGCACTGTGGGGGGGCGACTATGGCTACACCTTC. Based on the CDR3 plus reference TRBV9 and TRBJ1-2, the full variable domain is DSGVTQTPKHLITATGQRVTLRCSPRSGDLSVYWYQQSLDQGLQFLIQYYNGEERAKGNILERFSAQQFPDLHSELNLSSLELGDSALYFCASSALWGGDYGYTFGSGTRLTVV.

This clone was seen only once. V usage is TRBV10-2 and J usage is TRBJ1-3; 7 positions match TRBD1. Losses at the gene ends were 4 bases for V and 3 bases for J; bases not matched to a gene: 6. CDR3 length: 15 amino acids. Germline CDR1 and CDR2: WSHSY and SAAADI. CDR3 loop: CASSGTGIIGNTIYF. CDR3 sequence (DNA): TGCGCCAGCAGTGGGACAGGAATAATTGGAAACACCATATATTTT.

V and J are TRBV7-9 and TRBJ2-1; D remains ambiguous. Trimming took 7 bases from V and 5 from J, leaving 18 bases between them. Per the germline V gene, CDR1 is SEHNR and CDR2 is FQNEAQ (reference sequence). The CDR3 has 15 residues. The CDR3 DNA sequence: TGTGCCAGCACCCTCGCCGTAACAAGTAACAATGAGCAGTTCTTC. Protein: CASTLAVTSNNEQFF.

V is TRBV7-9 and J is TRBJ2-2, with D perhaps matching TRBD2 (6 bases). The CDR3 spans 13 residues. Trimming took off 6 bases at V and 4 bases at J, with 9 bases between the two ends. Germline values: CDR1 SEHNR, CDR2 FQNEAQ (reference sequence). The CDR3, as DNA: TGTGCCAGCAGATCCGGGGGCACCGGGGAGCTGTTTTTT. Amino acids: CASRSGGTGELFF.

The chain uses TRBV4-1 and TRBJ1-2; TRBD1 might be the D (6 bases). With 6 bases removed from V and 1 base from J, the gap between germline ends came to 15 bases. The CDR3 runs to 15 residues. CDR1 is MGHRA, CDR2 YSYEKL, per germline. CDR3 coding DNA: TGCGCCAGCAGGCCCGAAACAGGGATTAACTATGGCTACACCTTC. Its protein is CASRPETGINYGYTF.

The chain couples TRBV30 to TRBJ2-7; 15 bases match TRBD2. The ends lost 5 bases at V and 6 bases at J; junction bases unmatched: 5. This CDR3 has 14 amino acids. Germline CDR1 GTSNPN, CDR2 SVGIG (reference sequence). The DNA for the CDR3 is TGTGCCTGGGGACTAGCGGGAGGGAAGGCCGAGCAGTACTTC. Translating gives CAWGLAGGKAEQYF.